This entry features one TCR beta chain sequence. This table comes from immunoSEQ multiplex PCR, and its TCRdb copy is limited to in-frame clones, with some not included. Here the sample spans 120,000 to 150,000 clones, 80% being singletons. Germline lookup yields CDR1 LGHDT and CDR2 YNNKEL (reference sequence). This CDR3 spans 15 amino acids. V lost 3 bases and J 3 bases, leaving 12 bases between the germline ends. This sample is part of a study of blood T cell repertoires in COVID-19. The TCR sequence derives from a man aged 55 to 70 with active or convalescent COVID-19. Source material: peripheral blood. The V call is TRBV3-1 (or the pseudogene TRBV3-2), the J call TRBJ2-1, with D perhaps TRBD2 (6 bases). DNA of the CDR3: TGTGCCAGCAGCCAGACGGGGAGGAACTACAATGAGCAGTTCTTC. Translation: CASSQTGRNYNEQFF.